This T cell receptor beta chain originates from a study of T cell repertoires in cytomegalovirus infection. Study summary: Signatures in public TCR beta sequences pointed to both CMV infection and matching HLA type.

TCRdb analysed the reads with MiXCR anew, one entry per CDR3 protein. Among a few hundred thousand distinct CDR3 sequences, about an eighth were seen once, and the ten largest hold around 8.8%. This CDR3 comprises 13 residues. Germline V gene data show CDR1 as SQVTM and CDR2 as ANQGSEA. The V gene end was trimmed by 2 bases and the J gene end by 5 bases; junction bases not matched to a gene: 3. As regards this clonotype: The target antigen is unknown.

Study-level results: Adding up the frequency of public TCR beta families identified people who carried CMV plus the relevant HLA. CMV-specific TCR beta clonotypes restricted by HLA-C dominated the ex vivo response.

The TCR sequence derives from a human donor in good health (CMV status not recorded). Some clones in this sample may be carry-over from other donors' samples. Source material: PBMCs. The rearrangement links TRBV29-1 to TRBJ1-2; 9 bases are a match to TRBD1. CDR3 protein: CSVETGTGYGYTF. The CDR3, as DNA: TGCAGCGTTGAAACCGGGACAGGGTATGGCTACACCTTC.